Sequencing of this TCR beta chain was carried out in a study of T cells after yellow fever vaccination. Overall study findings and caveats: There was a small share of clonotypes that showed up in both the CD4 and CD8 compartments.

TCRdb fed the 5' RACE reads into MiXCR, producing one record per CDR3 protein. This table has 150,000 to 200,000 distinct CDR3 sequences, about 6% appearing once. V lost 1 base to trimming and J lost 4 bases; unmatched junction nucleotides: 8. The CDR3 totals 16 residues. The germline V gene has CDR1 SGHTA and CDR2 FQGNSA. This clonotype was recorded at least ten times. Antigen specificity is unknown. The sequencing used CD4+ T cells sorted from PBMCs, collected on the day of the first yellow fever vaccination. The chain uses TRBV7-2 and TRBJ1-2; 8 bases map to TRBD1. The receptor comes from a man aged 18 to 30 who received the YFV17D yellow fever vaccine. The CDR3 region is CASSLGSGQAIYGYTF. The CDR3 nucleotides read TGTGCCAGCAGCTTAGGCTCGGGACAGGCTATCTATGGCTACACCTTC.